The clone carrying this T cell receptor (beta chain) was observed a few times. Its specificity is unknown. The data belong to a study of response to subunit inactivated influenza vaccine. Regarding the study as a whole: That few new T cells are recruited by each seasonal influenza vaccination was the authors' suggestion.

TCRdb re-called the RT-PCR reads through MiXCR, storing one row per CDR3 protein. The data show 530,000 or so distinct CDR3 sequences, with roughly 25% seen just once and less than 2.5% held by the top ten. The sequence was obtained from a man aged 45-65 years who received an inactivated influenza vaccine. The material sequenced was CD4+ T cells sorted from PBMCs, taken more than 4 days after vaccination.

The CDR3, as DNA: TGTGCCAGCAGTCCACCGGGGACAGGGGAGCACGAGCAGTACTTC. The encoded protein is CASSPPGTGEHEQYF. The genes are TRBV27 and TRBJ2-7, with 10 positions matching TRBD1. The V and J ends lost 5 bases and 5 bases, in that order; junction bases with no gene match: 9. The CDR3 runs to 15 residues. Germline loops: CDR1 MNHEY, CDR2 SMNVEV (reference sequence).